This TCR beta chain is drawn from a study of tumor and adjacent non-tumor tissue in lung cancer. Study as a whole: Stage I to III disease affected ten to eleven men and roughly 5 women aged roughly 31 to 80.

In this sample, this clonotype turned up many times. This sample's RNA came from whole unsorted tissue. Chemotherapy-naive patients with new lung cancer underwent thoracic surgery in China, August–late 2014. Germline values: CDR1 MDHEN, CDR2 SYDVKM. The CDR3 is 11 residues long. V gave up 4 bases and J gave up 1 base, with 2 bases separating them. The library came from three nested PCR rounds adapted from ARM-PCR protocols. TCRdb re-called the multiplex PCR reads through MiXCR, storing one row per CDR3 protein. The data hold 84,000 or so distinct CDR3 sequences, with about three fifths observed a single time.

V gene TRBV28 combines with J gene TRBJ2-7; D unresolved. This TCR was sampled from a man between 65 and 85 years old with non-small cell lung cancer. Sequencing was carried out using lung tumor tissue. The CDR3: CASSSSYEQYF. CDR3 nucleotides: TGTGCCAGCAGTTCATCCTACGAGCAGTACTTC.